The 21 T cell receptor beta chains below come from one sample, sequenced in a study of technical replicates of blood from a handful of donors. Repertoires were generated with immunoSEQ multiplex PCR, while TCRdb's copy carries only in-frame clones and drops some. This table has roughly 68,000 clones, about 91% appearing once. The specimen sequenced was T cells isolated from PBMCs. All receptors come from a human donor in good health.

This chain uses TRBV10-3 with TRBJ2-3, with TRBD2 as a possible D gene (6 bases). V gave up 9 bases and J gave up 0 bases, with 13 bases separating them. The CDR3 contains 14 residues. Germline assignment: CDR1 ENHRY and CDR2 SYGVKD. The CDR3 DNA sequence: TGTGCCATTGTAGCGGCCCCTAGCACAGATACGCAGTATTTT. This gives the protein CAIVAAPSTDTQYF.

This clone was counted a single time. The chain combines TRBV10-1 with TRBJ2-2; D call uncertain. Germline CDR1 reads WNHNN; CDR2 reads SYGVQD (reference sequence). CDR3 length equals 14 residues. With 5 bases removed from V and 0 bases from J, the gap between germline ends came to 7 bases. The CDR3 protein is CASSYLANTGELFF. The CDR3 coding sequence is TGCGCCAGCAGTTACCTAGCGAACACCGGGGAGCTGTTTTTT.

On this clone itself: An end of the junction differs from the germline gene, which may be a read error. V and J are TRBV28 and TRBJ1-1; D unresolved. The germline CDR1 and CDR2 sequences are MDHEN and SYDVKM. The CDR3 extends over 14 amino acids. In DNA, the CDR3 is TGTGCCAGCAGTTCAGAAACGTCCCCCGCGGGTATTGACTTT. It is translated as CASSSETSPAGIDF.

This CDR3 reads CASSVAGDEKLFF. The CDR3 nucleotides are TGTGCCAGCAGCGTAGCCGGAGATGAAAAACTGTTTTTT. J is TRBJ1-4 and V is TRBV9; D ambiguous. CDR1 is SGDLS, CDR2 YYNGEE, per germline. The length of the CDR3 is 13 residues. V was cut by 0 bases and J by 6 bases, with 6 bases left in between. Together with reference TRBV9 and TRBJ1-4, the CDR3 gives the full variable domain: DSGVTQTPKHLITATGQRVTLRCSPRSGDLSVYWYQQSLDQGLQFLIQYYNGEERAKGNILERFSAQQFPDLHSELNLSSLELGDSALYFCASSVAGDEKLFFGSGTQLSVL.

This chain uses TRBV13 with TRBJ2-1, with TRBD2 matching over 12 bases. V gave up 5 bases and J gave up 5 bases; unmatched junction bases: 1. The CDR3 covers 14 residues. The V gene's germline CDR1 is PRHDT and CDR2 FYEKMQ (reference sequence). The CDR3 sequence is CASSLAGGDNEQFF. CDR3 bases: TGTGCCAGCAGCCTAGCGGGAGGGGACAATGAGCAGTTCTTC.

V usage is TRBV30 and J usage is TRBJ1-1, with a tentative D call TRBD1 (5 bases). Trimming removed 3 bases at V and 4 bases at J, with 15 bases between. Germline V gene sequence: CDR1 GTSNPN, CDR2 SVGIG (reference sequence). The CDR3 covers 14 residues. The CDR3 is CAWREPDRSTEAFF. The CDR3 DNA is TGTGCCTGGAGGGAACCCGACAGAAGCACTGAAGCTTTCTTT.

V and J are TRBV13 and TRBJ2-1; 12 nucleotides agree with TRBD2. The germline V gene encodes CDR1 PRHDT and CDR2 FYEKMQ (reference sequence). The V and J ends lost 6 bases and 8 bases, in that order; junction bases with no gene match: 17. CDR3 length: 18 amino acids. CDR3 protein: CASRPSGPTTSGSYEQFF. Written as DNA, the CDR3 is TGTGCCAGCAGACCCTCAGGGCCCACGACTAGCGGGAGTTATGAGCAGTTCTTC. The variable domain in full, with the rest retrieved from reference TRBV13 and TRBJ2-1, is AAGVIQSPRHLIKEKRETATLKCYPIPRHDTVYWYQQGPGQDPQFLISFYEKMQSDKGSIPDRFSAQQFSDYHSELNMSSLELGDSALYFCASRPSGPTTSGSYEQFFGPGTRLTVL.

The chain uses TRBV9 and TRBJ2-7; D possibly corresponds to TRBD2 (6 bases). Germline V gene lookup returns CDR1 SGDLS and CDR2 YYNGEE. There are 13 residues in the CDR3. V gave up 0 bases and J gave up 4 bases, with 8 bases separating them. In DNA, the CDR3 is TGTGCCAGCAGCGTAGATGGGGGGTACGAGCAGTACTTC. It encodes CASSVDGGYEQYF.

V is TRBV30 and J is TRBJ2-3; 10 bases map to TRBD2. The CDR3 sequence is 14 residues long. Germline V gives CDR1 GTSNPN, CDR2 SVGIG (reference sequence). J lost 4 bases, V lost 7 bases, and 8 bases had no gene match. CDR3 in amino acids: CAYLAGAGADTQYF. The DNA of the CDR3 is TGTGCCTATCTAGCGGGAGCAGGGGCAGATACGCAGTATTTT.

This chain links TRBV4-2 with TRBJ1-2; 7 nucleotides line up with TRBD1. The junction had 11 bases not matched to a gene; V was cut back by 5 bases and J by 11 bases. The CDR3 spans 13 residues. Germline CDR1 and CDR2: LGHNA and YNFKEQ. The CDR3 DNA is TGTGCCAGCAGCTCATCTCTGGGACAGCTATACACCTTC. Translated: CASSSSLGQLYTF.

J is TRBJ2-7 and V is TRBV7-9; D not certain. The CDR3 covers 10 residues. Germline CDR1 reads SEHNR; CDR2 reads FQNEAQ (reference sequence). Trimming shortened V by 8 bases and J by 3 bases, and 5 bases separated the two germline ends. The CDR3 reads CASGHYEQYF. As DNA, the CDR3 is TGTGCCAGCGGCCACTACGAGCAGTACTTC.

This chain connects TRBV12-5 to TRBJ2-1; D is ambiguous. Trimming removed 0 bases at V and 0 bases at J, with 9 bases between. Germline CDR1 and CDR2: LGHNT and FRNRAP. The CDR3 consists of 16 residues. The CDR3 DNA is TGTGCTAGTGGTTTGGTCGTCCCCAGCTCCTACAATGAGCAGTTCTTC. Its translation: CASGLVVPSSYNEQFF.

The V and J genes are TRBV5-4 and TRBJ1-2, with D unclear. The germline CDR1 and CDR2 sequences are SGHNT and YYREEE (reference sequence). The ends were cut back, 10 bases at V and 2 bases at J, with 12 bases in the middle. The CDR3 has 12 amino acids. DNA of the CDR3: TGTGCCGGCTATTCGGGGAACTATGGCTACACCTTC. Protein product: CAGYSGNYGYTF.

The rearrangement joins TRBV15 to TRBJ2-7, with TRBD1 matching over 10 bases. V was clipped by 4 bases and J by 2 bases; unmatched bases: 2. Germline CDR1 LNHNV, CDR2 YYDKDF (reference sequence). CDR3 length: 14 amino acids. For the CDR3, the DNA is TGTGCCACCAGCATAGGGACAGGGGCCTACGAGCAGTACTTC. This codes for CATSIGTGAYEQYF. Full variable domain (rest looked up from reference TRBV15 and TRBJ2-7): DAMVIQNPRYQVTQFGKPVTLSCSQTLNHNVMYWYQQKSSQAPKLLFHYYDKDFNNEADTPDNFQSRRPNTSFCFLDIRSPGLGDTAMYLCATSIGTGAYEQYFGPGTRLTVT.

This clone was counted a single time. The V gene is TRBV11-3, the J gene TRBJ2-2; no definite D call. This CDR3 is built from 14 residues. Trimming removed 5 bases at V and 3 bases at J, with 10 bases between. Germline V CDR1 and CDR2: SGHNT, YENEEA. The CDR3 nucleotides read TGTGCCAGCAGCCTTGGCCGGGACACCGGGGAGCTGTTTTTT. This translates into CASSLGRDTGELFF.

CDR3 nucleotides: TGTGCCATCAGTGAGCTAAATCAGCCCCAGCATTTT. Amino acids: CAISELNQPQHF. The chain uses TRBV10-3 and TRBJ1-5; D gene ambiguous. CDR1 and CDR2 (germline): ENHRY, SYGVKD. V was trimmed by 2 bases and J by 4 bases, leaving 3 bases between them. The CDR3 has 12 residues.

This chain joins TRBV4-3 and TRBJ1-5; D is perhaps TRBD1 (5 bases). The CDR3 extends over 15 amino acids. CDR1 is LGHNA, CDR2 YSLEER, per germline. Trimming removed 1 base at V and 1 base at J, with 8 bases between. CDR3 in DNA: TGCGCCAGCAGCCAAGGTCAGGGAAGCAATCAGCCCCAGCATTTT. Its translation is CASSQGQGSNQPQHF.

The CDR3 DNA sequence: TGTGCCAGCAGTGAAGATTACGGGACACTGAACACTGAAGCTTTCTTT. This sequence encodes CASSEDYGTLNTEAFF. The gene calls are TRBV6-1 and TRBJ1-1, with a weak D call TRBD1 (6 bases). This CDR3 has 16 residues. The germline CDR1 and CDR2 sequences are MNHNS and SASEGT. V was pared by 1 base and J by 0 bases, with 12 bases between.

V gene TRBV27 combines with J gene TRBJ2-2; a weak D match, TRBD1 (6 bases). V shed 6 bases and J shed 9 bases, with 20 bases lying between them. Germline-derived CDR1 and CDR2 are MNHEY and SMNVEV (reference sequence). There are 15 residues in the CDR3. This chain's CDR3 is CASRFKDRPPRELFF. CDR3 nucleotide sequence: TGTGCCAGCAGATTCAAGGACAGACCACCACGGGAGCTGTTTTTT.

V is TRBV27 and J is TRBJ1-5, with 12 bases aligning to TRBD1. The CDR3 contains 16 residues. After removal of 6 bases from V and 6 bases from J, the junction contained 9 bases not matched to a gene. From germline, CDR1 is MNHEY and CDR2 SMNVEV (reference sequence). DNA for the CDR3: TGTGCCAGCAGCCCCCTGGGACAGGGGGCGTCTCAGCCCCAGCATTTT. This sequence encodes CASSPLGQGASQPQHF.

The chain couples TRBV4-3 to TRBJ2-7; D is unresolved. V was trimmed by 1 base and J by 1 base, leaving 11 bases between them. Germline CDR1 and CDR2: LGHNA and YSLEER. The CDR3 extends over 15 amino acids. This chain's CDR3 is CASSQVHPTSYEQYF. The CDR3 nucleotides are TGCGCCAGCAGCCAAGTCCACCCAACTTCCTACGAGCAGTACTTC.